This is a list of T cell receptor beta chains from one sample in a study of cytotoxic CD8 clonotypes in ibrutinib-treated CLL. This table comes from immunoSEQ multiplex PCR, and its TCRdb copy is limited to in-frame clones, with some not included. The data hold approximately 35,000 clones, with 71% observed a single time. The sequenced sample was PBMCs, obtained at disease progression, from a patient treated with ibrutinib. The receptors derive from a human donor with chronic lymphocytic leukemia. Each CDR3 is given with its conserved first and last residue. Each record gives: D gene, clone size, J gene, V gene, CDR3 DNA, CDR3 protein. D genes are given only for firm matches. Size values are once, few and many counts, or a class for expanded clones, and some rows have none.

- | once | TRBJ1-2 | TRBV28 | TGTGCCAGCGGACCCTGGGGAGCCTATGGCTACACCTTC | CASGPWGAYGYTF
- | - | TRBJ1-6 | TRBV5-5 | TGTGCCAGCAGCTGGGGAGGGCAGTTAGATTCACCCCTCCACTTT | CASSWGGQLDSPLHF
- | - | TRBJ2-7 | TRBV7-9 | TGTGCCAGCAGCCCAAGCGGGCCCCCCTACGAGCAGTACTTC | CASSPSGPPYEQYF
- | - | TRBJ1-3 | TRBV19 | TGTGCCAGTACCCCGCAGCCCGGAAACACCATATATTTT | CASTPQPGNTIYF
- | - | TRBJ2-2 | TRBV5-6 | TGTGCCAGCAGCTTCCGTAGGGCAACCGGGGAGCTGTTTTTT | CASSFRRATGELFF
TRBD2 | - | TRBJ2-2 | TRBV10-3 | TGTGCCATCAAAGCGGGGGGCGGCACCGGGGAGCTGTTTTTT | CAIKAGGGTGELFF
- | - | TRBJ2-3 | TRBV29-1 | TGCAGCGTTGCGGACGGAGGCACAGATACGCAGTATTTT | CSVADGGTDTQYF
- | - | TRBJ1-3 | TRBV5-8 | TGTGCCAGCAGCCCGGTCGGGTCAGAAGGAAACACCATATATTTT | CASSPVGSEGNTIYF
- | - | TRBJ2-1 | TRBV5-1 | TGCGCCAGCAGCTTGGCCGACAATGAGCAGTTCTTC | CASSLADNEQFF
TRBD2 | - | TRBJ2-3 | TRBV6-4 | TGTGCCAGCAGTGACTCGACTAGCGGGGGGGATACGCAGTATTTT | CASSDSTSGGDTQYF
- | - | TRBJ1-1 | TRBV6-1 | TGTGCCAGCAGTGAAGGGGTGGGGGTTAGGGCTTTCTTT | CASSEGVGVRAFF
TRBD2 | - | TRBJ2-1 | TRBV5-1 | TGCGCCAGCAGACTTGGGGGTAGCGGGGGAAGGAATGAGCAGTTCTTC | CASRLGGSGGRNEQFF
TRBD1 | - | TRBJ1-4 | TRBV5-6 | TGTGCCAGCAGCTTAACAGGGGATCTAGAAAAACTGTTTTTT | CASSLTGDLEKLFF
- | few | TRBJ1-2 | TRBV20-1 | TGCAGTGCTAGGTCGGACTATGGCTACACCTTC | CSARSDYGYTF
- | few | TRBJ1-1 | TRBV11-2 | TGTGCCAGCAGCTCCCGAGAAGCTTTCTTT | CASSSREAFF
TRBD1 | - | TRBJ1-1 | TRBV29-1 | TGCAGCGTGGGGACAGGAAGGGATGAAGCTTTCTTT | CSVGTGRDEAFF
- | many | TRBJ1-2 | TRBV5-5 | TGTGCCAGCAGCTTGCCTAGTGCCCGGAGGTATGGCTACACCTTC | CASSLPSARRYGYTF
- | - | TRBJ1-5 | TRBV19 | TGTGCCAGTAGTGGGGCCAATCAGCCCCAGCATTTT | CASSGANQPQHF
- | - | TRBJ2-5 | TRBV6-1 | TGTGCCAGCAGCCAAGGGCAGGCTCTAGAGACCCAGTACTTC | CASSQGQALETQYF
TRBD2 | - | TRBJ2-3 | TRBV7-8 | TGTGCCAGCAGCTTATACGGGACTAGCGGGGGGCCCCGCACAGATACGCAGTATTTT | CASSLYGTSGGPRTDTQYF
- | - | TRBJ1-3 | TRBV29-1 | TGCAGCGTTGGTGAGAGCTCTGGAAACACCATATATTTT | CSVGESSGNTIYF
- | - | TRBJ2-1 | TRBV2 | TGTGCCAGCAGAACCGGGCCAGGGGTTGAGCAGTTCTTC | CASRTGPGVEQFF
- | medium-sized | TRBJ1-5 | TRBV12-5 | TGTGCTAGTGGAAACACAAATCAGCCCCAGCATTTT | CASGNTNQPQHF
- | few | TRBJ2-3 | TRBV2 | TGTGCCAGCACCCGGGACCCCCGGGATACGCAGTATTTT | CASTRDPRDTQYF
- | few | TRBJ1-5 | TRBV23-1 | TGCGCCAGCAGCACCACCGACGGGGGCAATCAGCCCCAGCATTTT | CASSTTDGGNQPQHF
TRBD2 | few | TRBJ2-1 | TRBV29-1 | TGCAGCGTTGAAGGGACGGAGCGGGGGTCCTACAATGAGCAGTTCTTC | CSVEGTERGSYNEQFF
TRBD1 | few | TRBJ1-2 | TRBV6-5 | TGTGCCAGCAGGGGACAGGACTATGGCTACACCTTC | CASRGQDYGYTF
TRBD1 | few | TRBJ1-6 | TRBV6-5 | TGTGCCAGCAGTACAGGGGGCGGGTCACCCCTCCACTTT | CASSTGGGSPLHF
- | - | TRBJ2-5 | TRBV5-1 | TGCGCCAGCAGCTCCCAAGAGACCCAGTACTTC | CASSSQETQYF
TRBD2 | - | TRBJ2-1 | TRBV27 | TGTGCCAGCAGTCCGAAGAGACTAGCGGGGGGTCTCACCTACAATGAGCAGTTCTTC | CASSPKRLAGGLTYNEQFF
- | - | TRBJ1-2 | TRBV5-6 | TGTGCCAGCGGACCTCCTACTCGTAACTATGGCTACACCTTC | CASGPPTRNYGYTF
TRBD1 | - | TRBJ2-3 | TRBV28 | TGTGCCAGCAGTCCACGAGGGACAGTCACAGATACGCAGTATTTT | CASSPRGTVTDTQYF
- | - | TRBJ1-1 | TRBV5-8 | TGTGCCTGCCCGCGGTACACTGAAGCTTTCTTT | CACPRYTEAFF
- | few | TRBJ1-1 | TRBV29-1 | TGCAGCGTTGAGATGACCCCCAACACTGAAGCTTTCTTT | CSVEMTPNTEAFF
- | - | TRBJ2-5 | TRBV6-9 | TGTGCCAGCAGAACCCCTCCGGACGGCCAAGAGACCCAGTACTTC | CASRTPPDGQETQYF
- | - | TRBJ2-1 | TRBV29-1 | TGCAGCGTGCGGCCCTACAATGAGCAGTTCTTC | CSVRPYNEQFF
- | few | TRBJ2-7 | TRBV10-3 | TGTGCCGCATCGACGACAGCGTCAGTCTACGAGCAGTACTTC | CAASTTASVYEQYF
- | - | TRBJ2-5 | TRBV6-5 | TGTGCCAGCAGTTCGCGGGACTCCCGAGGAGAGACCCAGTACTTC | CASSSRDSRGETQYF
- | - | TRBJ1-1 | TRBV5-1 | TGCGCCAGCAGCTCGGAGGGGGATGGGGGTGGCACTGAAGCTTTCTTT | CASSSEGDGGGTEAFF
TRBD2 | - | TRBJ2-1 | TRBV27 | TGTGCCAGCAGTTTGGGGACTAGCGGGGGCCACTACAATGAGCAGTTCTTC | CASSLGTSGGHYNEQFF
- | - | TRBJ1-1 | TRBV19 | TGTGCCAGTAGTATTCTTTGGGGTAGGGGGAACACTGAAGCTTTCTTT | CASSILWGRGNTEAFF
- | - | TRBJ2-1 | TRBV14 | TGTGCCAGCAGCCATATCAGGGGAGTCTTTTTCAATGAGCAGTTCTTC | CASSHIRGVFFNEQFF
- | - | TRBJ1-1 | TRBV6-1 | TGTGCCATGAGGAGGGGGAACACTGAAGCTTTCTTT | CAMRRGNTEAFF
TRBD1 | - | TRBJ1-2 | TRBV19 | TGTGCCAGTAGTCCCCGGACAGGGCTTGGGCTTAGCTACACCTTC | CASSPRTGLGLSYTF
- | - | TRBJ2-1 | TRBV5-4 | TGTGCCAGCAGCTTGGCCATTCCCCGGGACGCCGAGCAGTTCTTC | CASSLAIPRDAEQFF
- | - | TRBJ2-7 | TRBV4-1 | TGCGCCAGCAGCCAACAGGACAGCCCGTCCTACGAGCAGTACTTC | CASSQQDSPSYEQYF
TRBD1 | - | TRBJ1-1 | TRBV5-4 | TGTGCCAGCAGTTACGGGACAGGGAGAGAGACTGAAGCTTTCTTT | CASSYGTGRETEAFF
- | - | TRBJ2-4 | TRBV5-1 | TGCGCCAGCAGCTTGGATGCAGGTCTAGCCAAAAACATTCAGTACTTC | CASSLDAGLAKNIQYF
TRBD1 | - | TRBJ1-5 | TRBV7-9 | TGTGCCACTACGGGACAGGGGAATCAGCCCCAGCATTTT | CATTGQGNQPQHF
TRBD1 | - | TRBJ1-5 | TRBV4-1 | TGCGCCAGCACCACCTCCCCAGGGGGGCAGCCCCAGCATTTT | CASTTSPGGQPQHF
- | - | TRBJ2-5 | TRBV6-5 | TGTGCCAGCAGCTGGATAGGGACCCAGTACTTC | CASSWIGTQYF
TRBD1 | few | TRBJ1-1 | TRBV7-6 | TGTGCCAGCAGCTGGGACAGGGGGCTCTTAAAGAACACTGAAGCTTTCTTT | CASSWDRGLLKNTEAFF
- | - | TRBJ1-6 | TRBV7-9 | TGTGCCAGTCAACCGGGTCGTGGTTCACCCCTCCACTTT | CASQPGRGSPLHF
TRBD1 | - | TRBJ1-1 | TRBV7-9 | TGTGCCAGCAGCTCATCCGGGACAGAAAACGAAGCTTTCTTT | CASSSSGTENEAFF
- | - | TRBJ1-1 | TRBV5-1 | TGCGCCAGCAGCTTGGTAGCAGGTGGTGCCACTGAAGCTTTCTTT | CASSLVAGGATEAFF